This T cell receptor beta chain comes out of a study of blood T cell repertoires in COVID-19. About the study: The study drew acute and convalescent COVID-19 samples from the United States, Italy and Spain. T cells, B-cell-depleted T cells, or PBMCs provided the cDNA or gDNA that served as material.

There are 12 residues in the CDR3. Between the trimmed V and J ends, which lost 4 bases and 7 bases, there was a span of 8 bases. Per the germline V gene, CDR1 is MNHEY and CDR2 is SVGEGT. Methods used by the authors: Researchers report that nucleated cell counts were estimated from reference gene primer amplification. TCRdb keeps only in-frame clones here, not all; method: immunoSEQ multiplex PCR. V and J calls plus clone size are reproduced from that table; the DNA served to infer D and trimming. Of 310,000 or so clones listed, approximately 88% are singletons. The chain couples TRBV6-2 or TRBV6-3 to TRBJ1-5; unclear D gene. The TCR originated in a young man who had recovered from COVID-19. The sequencing sample was made of peripheral blood. Here the CDR3 reads CASSFRWQPQHF. CDR3 bases: TGTGCCAGCAGTTTTCGGTGGCAGCCCCAGCATTTT.